The 26 T cell receptor beta chains below come from one sample, sequenced in a study of blood T cells in healthy people across ages (dated by TCRdb to the mid-2010s). The protocol used for the library was 5' RACE. Sequencing used an Illumina HiSeq 2500. A second PCR of roughly 6 to 12 cycles was run with a J-beta primer mix and a sample-barcoded 5' primer. In TCRdb, the public reads were trimmed at Q25 with fastp and aligned with MiXCR, with productive beta chains retained. Rows with a matching CDR3 protein are joined into one entry that keeps the most common DNA and genes. This sample is represented by around 650,000 distinct CDR3 sequences; around 32% of them were singletons. Of the sample, less than 20% is held by the ten largest clones. The sample taken for sequencing was blood. These receptor sequences come from a woman older than 75 in good health. Donor details come from another sample of the same person, matched by shared clones.

This clonotype was counted ten times or more. The chain employs TRBV20-1 and TRBJ2-5, with D uncertain. There are 12 residues in the CDR3. The V end lost 0 bases, the J end lost 5 bases, and 7 bases lay between the germline ends. Germline CDR1 is DFQATT and CDR2 is SNEGSKA (reference sequence). In nucleotides, the CDR3 is TGCAGTGCTAGAGATCCATGGGAGACCCAGTACTTC. Translated: CSARDPWETQYF.

Ten or more counts support this clonotype. The rearrangement links TRBV7-2 to TRBJ2-5; possible D gene TRBD2, 5 bases. The germline V gene has CDR1 SGHTA and CDR2 FQGNSA. The V end was cut by 3 bases, the J end by 4 bases, with 12 bases between. This CDR3 has 14 residues. CDR3 DNA: TGTGCCAGCAGCTTCGCTAGCAATTCAGAGACCCAGTACTTC. This codes for CASSFASNSETQYF.

Ten or more counts support this clonotype. The genes are TRBV20-1 and TRBJ2-5; the D is unclear. This CDR3 contains 14 residues. Trimming removed 6 bases from V and 2 bases from J, with 16 bases in between. Looked up from germline, CDR1 is DFQATT and CDR2 is SNEGSKA (reference sequence). CDR3 DNA sequence: TGCAGTGCCTCCTCGTGGACGATTCAAGAGACCCAGTACTTC. Translation: CSASSWTIQETQYF.

The rearrangement links TRBV7-2 to TRBJ2-7, with D unresolved. V lost 2 bases to trimming and J lost 3 bases, with 14 bases between them. The CDR3 is 15 residues long. CDR1 SGHTA and CDR2 FQGNSA come from the germline V gene. CDR3 in DNA: TGTGCCAGCAGCTTATCAGTGGGGTTGGACTACGAGCAGTACTTC. Its translation is CASSLSVGLDYEQYF. Drawing the rest from reference TRBV7-2 and TRBJ2-7, the complete variable domain is GAGVSQSPSNKVTEKGKDVELRCDPISGHTALYWYRQSLGQGLEFLIYFQGNSAPDKSGLPSDRFSAERTGGSVSTLTIQRTQQEDSAVYLCASSLSVGLDYEQYFGPGTRLTVT.

In its sample, this clonotype was seen many times. The gene calls are TRBV20-1 and TRBJ1-1; D unresolved. Germline V CDR1 and CDR2: DFQATT, SNEGSKA (reference sequence). V lost 1 base, J lost 1 base, and 13 bases lay in between. The CDR3 covers 15 residues. CDR3 in amino acids: CSARVESGWNTEAFF. CDR3 nucleotide sequence: TGCAGTGCTAGAGTTGAGTCAGGTTGGAACACTGAAGCTTTCTTT.

This clonotype was detected many times. The chain links TRBV15 to TRBJ2-3, with 9 bases identical to TRBD1. Germline loops: CDR1 LNHNV, CDR2 YYDKDF (reference sequence). The CDR3 runs to 16 residues. V shed 0 bases and J 3 bases; nucleotides not matched to a gene: 4. CDR3 DNA sequence: TGTGCCACCAGCAGAGAGCGAGACAGGGGGACAGATACGCAGTATTTT. Encoded protein: CATSRERDRGTDTQYF.

J is TRBJ2-3 and V is TRBV10-3, with D maybe TRBD2 (6 bases). V was shortened by 6 bases and J by 0 bases, with 16 bases between the two germline ends. Germline V gene sequence: CDR1 ENHRY, CDR2 SYGVKD. This CDR3 is built from 16 residues. In DNA, the CDR3 is TGTGCCATCAGGGGAGCATTAGCGGCTAGCACAGATACGCAGTATTTT. As protein: CAIRGALAASTDTQYF.

On this clonotype: A much larger clonotype is one base distant, so this may be a read error. The chain uses TRBV4-2 and TRBJ2-1; a possible D gene is TRBD1 (6 bases). The DNA end is a closer match to TRBJ2-7, so the J assignment may be wrong. The CDR3 contains 16 residues. CDR1 and CDR2 from the germline V gene are LGHNA and YNFKEQ. The CDR3 DNA reads as TGTGCCAGCAGCCAAGTTGGGTTGCAGGGGTACAATGAGCAGTACTTC. The encoded protein is CASSQVGLQGYNEQYF.

This rearrangement joins TRBV20-1 to TRBJ2-2; D is perhaps TRBD1 (5 bases). The CDR3 length is 13 residues. V lost 6 bases to trimming and J lost 1 base, with 9 bases between them. CDR1 is DFQATT, CDR2 SNEGSKA, per germline (reference sequence). DNA of the CDR3: TGCAGTGCCTATGGACAGAACACCGGGGAGCTGTTTTTT. Protein: CSAYGQNTGELFF.

This clonotype was picked up a small number of times. CDR3 in amino acids: CASSLESGRRNTEAFF. CDR3 sequence (DNA): TGTGCCAGCAGCTTGGAATCCGGCAGGAGGAACACTGAAGCTTTCTTT. The chain carries TRBV5-4 and TRBJ1-1; D remains unclear. Germline V gives CDR1 SGHNT, CDR2 YYREEE (reference sequence). Trimming stripped 0 bases from V and 1 base from J, with 13 bases between. CDR3 length equals 16 residues.

This clonotype was detected many times. The V call is TRBV13, the J call TRBJ2-3; 8 bases agree with TRBD2. CDR1 PRHDT and CDR2 FYEKMQ come from the germline V gene (reference sequence). V shed 2 bases, J shed 2 bases, and the junction held 9 bases outside the gene matches. The CDR3 spans 17 residues. CDR3 sequence reads: CASSLIGGGPSTDTQYF. The DNA of the CDR3 is TGTGCCAGCAGCTTAATTGGCGGGGGGCCATCCACAGATACGCAGTATTTT.

This clonotype has at least ten counts. The chain carries TRBV5-1 and TRBJ1-4, with 11 bases that match TRBD1. Germline V CDR1 and CDR2: SGHRS, YFSETQ. The CDR3 runs 15 residues. V shed 4 bases, J shed 7 bases, and the junction held 6 bases outside the gene matches. The DNA of the CDR3 is TGCGCCAGCAGCATTGGACAGGGGGCAGGTGAAAAACTGTTTTTT. It codes for CASSIGQGAGEKLFF.

The CDR3 loop is CASSAAGTGPEKLFF. DNA for the CDR3: TGTGCCAGCAGTGCTGCCGGGACAGGGCCTGAAAAACTGTTTTTT. The chain joins TRBV2 to TRBJ1-4; 9 bases are shared with TRBD1. CDR1 SNHLY and CDR2 FYNNEI come from the germline V gene. CDR3 length: 15 amino acids. The V and J ends lost 4 bases and 7 bases, in that order; junction bases with no gene match: 7.

This clonotype was recorded many times. The rearrangement uses TRBV7-2 and TRBJ1-2; possibly TRBD1 for D (6 bases). The V gene lost 4 bases and the J gene lost 2 bases, with 14 bases spanning the gap. CDR3 length equals 15 residues. Germline loops: CDR1 SGHTA, CDR2 FQGNSA. Written as DNA, the CDR3 is TGTGCCAGCAGCTCATCAACGGGGGCGAACTATGGCTACACCTTC. Amino acids: CASSSSTGANYGYTF.

There are a few counts of this clonotype. The chain combines TRBV6-2 or TRBV6-3 with TRBJ1-1, with D possibly being TRBD1 (5 bases). Trimming cost V 8 bases and J 5 bases, with 24 bases left between them. CDR3 length: 16 residues. The V gene's germline CDR1 is MNHEY and CDR2 SVGEGT. The CDR3 sequence is CASGGPSHAVRTEAFF. The CDR3 DNA reads as TGTGCCAGCGGGGGACCCTCTCACGCTGTAAGGACTGAAGCTTTCTTT.

This clonotype has just one count. A much larger clone sits a single nucleotide away, making a read error possible. The rearrangement links TRBV7-8 to TRBJ1-2, with 7 bases that match TRBD1. Germline V gene lookup returns CDR1 SGHVS and CDR2 FQNEAQ. CDR3 length: 15 amino acids. The CDR3 protein is CTSSFLGTASYGYTF. The CDR3 nucleotides are TGTACCAGCAGCTTCCTCGGGACAGCCTCCTATGGCTACACCTTC.

This clonotype was seen ten or more times. The chain is built from TRBV20-1 and TRBJ2-5, with TRBD2 as a possible D gene (5 bases). V lost 5 bases and J lost 5, with 18 bases in between. CDR1 and CDR2 (germline): DFQATT, SNEGSKA (reference sequence). The CDR3 is 14 residues long. The CDR3 DNA sequence: TGCAGTGCTGCCCCCCTGGGGTTAGCGGAGACCCAGTACTTC. It codes for CSAAPLGLAETQYF.

This chain connects TRBV28 to TRBJ1-1, with D perhaps TRBD1 (6 bases). Germline CDR1 and CDR2: MDHEN and SYDVKM. This CDR3 has 12 amino acids. V dropped 6 bases and J dropped 10 bases, with 15 bases sitting between them. CDR3 DNA: TGTGCCAGCAGCTGGGAGAACAGGGTAGCTTTCTTT. This translates into CASSWENRVAFF.

The sample holds many counts of this clonotype. V is TRBV18 and J is TRBJ1-5; D is possibly TRBD1 (6 bases). The V and J ends lost 3 bases and 3 bases respectively, with 12 bases between them. Germline lookup yields CDR1 KGHSH and CDR2 LQKENI. The CDR3 length is 15 residues. This CDR3 reads CASSPEQGFNQPQHF. The CDR3 DNA sequence: TGTGCCAGCTCACCGGAACAGGGTTTCAATCAGCCCCAGCATTTT.

V usage is TRBV7-9 and J usage is TRBJ2-1; tentative D call: TRBD2 (6 bases). Trimming took off 3 bases at V and 4 bases at J, with 13 bases between the two ends. Germline values: CDR1 SEHNR, CDR2 FQNEAQ (reference sequence). The CDR3 length is 15 residues. This CDR3 is CASSFRLSGYNEQFF. The CDR3 DNA reads as TGTGCCAGCAGCTTCCGTCTCAGCGGGTACAATGAGCAGTTCTTC.

This rearrangement joins TRBV4-3 to TRBJ1-1; tentative D call: TRBD1 (5 bases). Between the trimmed V and J ends, which lost 1 base and 5 bases, there was a span of 14 bases. CDR3 length equals 15 residues. Germline CDR1 and CDR2: LGHNA and YSLEER. The CDR3 nucleotides are TGCGCCAGCAGCCAAGCAAGCGGGGGTTTGACTGAAGCTTTCTTT. Translating gives CASSQASGGLTEAFF.

The J gene is TRBJ2-2, the V gene TRBV27; 7 positions agree with TRBD1. V lost 4 bases, J lost 3 bases, and 8 bases stayed unmatched. The germline V gene has CDR1 MNHEY and CDR2 SMNVEV (reference sequence). CDR3 length: 16 residues. CDR3 loop: CASSSHRGIDTGELFF. Written as DNA, the CDR3 is TGTGCCAGCAGTTCCCACAGGGGAATCGACACCGGGGAGCTGTTTTTT.

The genes are TRBV5-1 and TRBJ2-3, with 9 bases that match TRBD2. J gave up 3 bases and V 2 bases, and 4 bases lay outside the gene matches. Germline V gene data show CDR1 as SGHRS and CDR2 as YFSETQ. The CDR3 spans 15 residues. The CDR3 DNA reads TGCGCCAGCAGCTTTGGGACTAGCAAAACAGATACGCAGTATTTT. Translation gives CASSFGTSKTDTQYF.

In its sample, this clonotype was seen many times. The rearrangement joins TRBV28 to TRBJ2-5; D might be TRBD1 (5 bases). This CDR3 has 14 residues. Germline V CDR1 and CDR2: MDHEN, SYDVKM. Between the trimmed V and J ends, which lost 6 bases and 5 bases, there was a span of 16 bases. The CDR3: CASSLPGRVETQYF. The CDR3 DNA is TGTGCCAGCAGCCTCCCCGGCAGGGTCGAGACCCAGTACTTC.

This clonotype was observed at least ten times. V usage is TRBV6-1 and J usage is TRBJ2-7; no clear D. The CDR3 extends over 12 amino acids. The V end was cut by 2 bases, the J end by 6 bases, with 8 bases between. The germline V gene has CDR1 MNHNS and CDR2 SASEGT. The CDR3 nucleotides are TGTGCCAGCAGTGAACCTATTGGCGAGCAGTACTTC. Its protein is CASSEPIGEQYF.

With respect to this clonotype: At one end the junction does not follow the germline gene, possibly because of a read error. The chain employs TRBV6-1 and TRBJ1-1, with 7 positions matching TRBD1. CDR1 and CDR2 (germline): MNHNS, SASEGT. The CDR3 runs 14 residues. The DNA of the CDR3 is TGTGCCGGCAGCGCCGACAGGGTAAGAACTGAAGCTTTCTTT. It translates to CAGSADRVRTEAFF.